The entry that follows covers one TCR beta chain sequence. As yet, its antigen is unknown. Primers included in the PCR were 60 Vbeta and 13 Jbeta primers. Original methodology: It was a later analysis that counted 83 million or so unique TCR beta chains, of which about 10 million were shared. Libraries were prepared by immunoSEQ multiplex PCR; TCRdb keeps only in-frame clonotypes and omits some of them. V and J calls and clone size are copied from that table; D and trimming were computed from the DNA. The repertoire holds around 150,000 clones, around 85% seen once, with 7.5% to 10% in the top ten. These data belong to a study of cytomegalovirus exposure and HLA in healthy donors. The study, taken as a whole, reports: The study listed approximately 170 cytomegalovirus-associated TCR beta chains. Data from an earlier analysis indicated that most TCR beta V segments were productive either about 90% or about 30% of the time.

This receptor was obtained from a man aged 18 to 30 in good health and CMV-seropositive. Material for sequencing was PBMCs.

CDR3 sequence: CASGQGWQPQHF. Written as DNA, the CDR3 is TGCGCCAGTGGACAGGGATGGCAGCCCCAGCATTTT. The chain employs TRBV10-2 and TRBJ1-5, with TRBD1 identical over 8 bases. Germline trimming cut 9 bases from V and 7 bases from J; bases unmatched to any gene: 5. This CDR3 spans 12 amino acids. CDR1 and CDR2 (germline): WSHSY, SAAADI.